This T cell receptor (beta chain) was sequenced in a study of T cell responses to AZD1222 COVID-19 vaccine. Study outcomes and limitations: Distributed over spike, vaccine-associated CD4 TCRs predominated at 160-218 and 743-854. Among AZD1222 vaccinees, only five or six were seropositive at baseline. Close to half of spike-specific TCRs reportedly recognize unmutated variant regions. Increased Spike-specific TCR breadth and depth were observed after two AZD1222 doses.

The ends were cut back, 2 bases at V and 5 bases at J, with 4 bases in the middle. CDR1 is SEHNR and CDR2 is FQNEAQ in the germline V gene (reference sequence). The length of the CDR3 is 11 residues. Comments on this clone: Its antigen is not identified.

Sequencing was performed with immunoSEQ multiplex PCR; in TCRdb, only in-frame clones are kept and a portion is missing. The data hold roughly 77,000 clones, with around 90% observed a single time. The chain uses TRBV7-9 and TRBJ2-7; D gene ambiguous. The source is an adult in good health. This specimen consisted of peripheral blood, obtained on day 0 of MenACWY control vaccination. DNA for the CDR3: TGTGCCAGCAGCTTAACGGACGAGCAGTACTTC. It translates to CASSLTDEQYF.